The rows below give T cell receptor beta chains drawn from one sample of a study of CD8+ T cells in alopecia areata. Using immunoSEQ multiplex PCR, the repertoire was profiled, and TCRdb retains in-frame clones only, with some absent. The table records under 150,000 clones, 53% of them present only once. Sequenced here: CD4+ T cells sorted from blood, sampled at week 4, from a patient treated with tofacitinib. These receptors were taken from a human donor with alopecia areata. CDR3s include the opening cysteine and the closing phenylalanine or tryptophan. A D gene is named only where the DNA matches it firmly. Size values are once, few and many counts, or a class for expanded clones, and some rows have none.

clone size: few
D gene: .
J gene: TRBJ1-5
V gene: TRBV2
CDR3 protein: CASSEEGQQPQHF
CDR3 DNA: TGTGCCAGCAGTGAAGAGGGGCAGCAGCCCCAGCATTTT

clone size: .
D gene: TRBD1
J gene: TRBJ1-5
V gene: TRBV30
CDR3 protein: CACAGQANQPQHF
CDR3 DNA: TGTGCCTGCGCGGGACAGGCCAATCAGCCCCAGCATTTT

clone size: .
D gene: TRBD1
J gene: TRBJ2-7
V gene: TRBV5-6
CDR3 protein: CASNLLRDRAYEQYF
CDR3 DNA: TGTGCCAGCAACTTGCTCCGGGACAGGGCCTACGAGCAGTACTTC

clone size: once
D gene: TRBD1
J gene: TRBJ2-3
V gene: TRBV30
CDR3 protein: CAWSRQGETQYF
CDR3 DNA: TGTGCCTGGAGTCGACAGGGCGAGACGCAGTATTTT

clone size: .
D gene: .
J gene: TRBJ2-5
V gene: TRBV2
CDR3 protein: CASSEGVGGGETQYF
CDR3 DNA: TGTGCCAGCAGTGAAGGCGTGGGCGGTGGCGAGACCCAGTACTTC

clone size: .
D gene: .
J gene: TRBJ2-1
V gene: TRBV2
CDR3 protein: CASSTVMNEQFF
CDR3 DNA: TGTGCCAGCAGTACGGTCATGAATGAGCAGTTCTTC

clone size: .
D gene: .
J gene: TRBJ2-3
V gene: TRBV7-9
CDR3 protein: CASSLEAGRVLGDTQYF
CDR3 DNA: TGTGCCAGCAGCCTCGAGGCGGGGAGAGTTCTGGGAGATACGCAGTATTTT

clone size: .
D gene: .
J gene: TRBJ2-7
V gene: TRBV6-5
CDR3 protein: CASSSTQGVYEQYF
CDR3 DNA: TGTGCCAGCAGTTCAACACAGGGAGTCTACGAGCAGTACTTC

clone size: few
D gene: .
J gene: TRBJ2-7
V gene: TRBV4-1
CDR3 protein: CASSQLHRDGVYEQYF
CDR3 DNA: TGCGCCAGCAGCCAACTCCACCGGGACGGAGTCTACGAGCAGTACTTC

clone size: .
D gene: .
J gene: TRBJ2-7
V gene: TRBV11-2
CDR3 protein: CASSLPYHEQYF
CDR3 DNA: TGTGCCAGCAGCTTGCCCTACCACGAGCAGTACTTC

clone size: .
D gene: .
J gene: TRBJ1-6
V gene: TRBV6-5
CDR3 protein: CASRNEGSYNSPLHF
CDR3 DNA: TGTGCCAGCAGAAACGAGGGCTCCTATAATTCACCCCTCCACTTT

clone size: .
D gene: .
J gene: TRBJ2-7
V gene: TRBV20-1
CDR3 protein: CSATLNHEQYF
CDR3 DNA: TGCAGTGCTACACTTAATCACGAGCAGTACTTC

clone size: few
D gene: .
J gene: TRBJ2-3
V gene: TRBV11-2
CDR3 protein: CASSPSIGDLNTDTQYF
CDR3 DNA: TGTGCCAGCAGCCCCTCCATCGGGGATTTAAACACAGATACGCAGTATTTT

clone size: once
D gene: .
J gene: TRBJ2-2
V gene: TRBV9
CDR3 protein: CASSTRTATGELFF
CDR3 DNA: TGTGCCAGCAGCACCCGGACGGCGACCGGGGAGCTGTTTTTT

clone size: .
D gene: .
J gene: TRBJ2-1
V gene: TRBV29-1
CDR3 protein: CSVEVSSLQFF
CDR3 DNA: TGCAGCGTTGAAGTCTCGAGTTTGCAGTTCTTC

clone size: many
D gene: TRBD1
J gene: TRBJ1-1
V gene: TRBV7-9
CDR3 protein: CASSGTGGNHMNTEAFF
CDR3 DNA: TGTGCCAGCAGCGGAACAGGGGGCAACCACATGAACACTGAAGCTTTCTTT

clone size: .
D gene: TRBD2
J gene: TRBJ2-7
V gene: TRBV5-1
CDR3 protein: CASSSLAVSGEQYF
CDR3 DNA: TGCGCCAGCAGCTCGCTAGCGGTTTCGGGCGAGCAGTACTTC

clone size: few
D gene: .
J gene: TRBJ2-1
V gene: TRBV20-1
CDR3 protein: CSARDYNEQFF
CDR3 DNA: TGCAGTGCTAGAGACTACAATGAGCAGTTCTTC

clone size: .
D gene: .
J gene: TRBJ2-5
V gene: TRBV4-1
CDR3 protein: CASSQAASDETQYF
CDR3 DNA: TGCGCCAGCAGCCAAGCGGCTAGCGATGAGACCCAGTACTTC

clone size: .
D gene: .
J gene: TRBJ1-5
V gene: TRBV27
CDR3 protein: CASSFGAGNQPQHF
CDR3 DNA: TGTGCCAGCAGTTTCGGGGCGGGGAATCAGCCCCAGCATTTT

clone size: .
D gene: TRBD2
J gene: TRBJ2-7
V gene: TRBV25-1
CDR3 protein: CASSGTSGSYEQYF
CDR3 DNA: TGTGCCAGCAGTGGAACTAGCGGCTCCTACGAGCAGTACTTC

clone size: few
D gene: .
J gene: TRBJ1-2
V gene: TRBV11-1
CDR3 protein: CASSHGADYGYTF
CDR3 DNA: TGTGCCAGCAGCCACGGGGCTGACTATGGCTACACCTTC

clone size: .
D gene: .
J gene: TRBJ2-2
V gene: TRBV10-3
CDR3 protein: CAISPDSPGELFF
CDR3 DNA: TGTGCCATCAGCCCGGACAGCCCCGGGGAGCTGTTTTTT

clone size: .
D gene: .
J gene: TRBJ1-4
V gene: TRBV30
CDR3 protein: CAWSRLTNEKLFF
CDR3 DNA: TGTGCCTGGAGTCGGTTAACTAATGAAAAACTGTTTTTT

clone size: many
D gene: .
J gene: TRBJ1-4
V gene: TRBV18
CDR3 protein: CASSPIQGPEEKLFF
CDR3 DNA: TGTGCCAGCTCACCAATCCAGGGCCCGGAGGAAAAACTGTTTTTT

clone size: few
D gene: TRBD1
J gene: TRBJ2-7
V gene: TRBV5-1
CDR3 protein: CASSLDRGYEQYF
CDR3 DNA: TGCGCCAGCAGCTTGGACAGGGGATACGAGCAGTACTTC

clone size: .
D gene: .
J gene: TRBJ1-6
V gene: TRBV5-6
CDR3 protein: CASSFLRETLTSPLHF
CDR3 DNA: TGTGCCAGCAGCTTTCTCCGGGAAACGCTTACTTCACCCCTCCACTTT

clone size: .
D gene: .
J gene: TRBJ2-7
V gene: TRBV29-1
CDR3 protein: CSVRGQGGQYF
CDR3 DNA: TGCAGCGTTCGTGGGCAGGGGGGGCAGTACTTC

clone size: .
D gene: .
J gene: TRBJ2-3
V gene: TRBV6-6
CDR3 protein: CASSSGTPSVDTQYF
CDR3 DNA: TGTGCCAGCAGTTCCGGGACACCGAGCGTTGATACGCAGTATTTT

clone size: .
D gene: .
J gene: TRBJ1-5
V gene: TRBV27
CDR3 protein: CASSAGARNQPQHF
CDR3 DNA: TGTGCCAGCAGTGCAGGGGCCCGCAATCAGCCCCAGCATTTT

clone size: few
D gene: .
J gene: TRBJ2-5
V gene: TRBV19
CDR3 protein: CASSTGARETQYF
CDR3 DNA: TGTGCCAGTAGTACCGGGGCCCGGGAGACCCAGTACTTC

clone size: .
D gene: .
J gene: TRBJ2-7
V gene: TRBV29-1
CDR3 protein: CSVRDMLYEQYF
CDR3 DNA: TGCAGCGTCCGGGACATGCTGTACGAGCAGTACTTC

clone size: .
D gene: .
J gene: TRBJ1-5
V gene: TRBV19
CDR3 protein: CASSTPGTAEHF
CDR3 DNA: TGTGCCAGTAGTACACCAGGGACGGCCGAGCATTTT

clone size: .
D gene: .
J gene: TRBJ2-3
V gene: TRBV30
CDR3 protein: CAGHRSRTDTQYF
CDR3 DNA: TGTGCCGGTCACCGTTCGAGAACAGATACGCAGTATTTT

clone size: .
D gene: .
J gene: TRBJ1-2
V gene: TRBV27
CDR3 protein: CATLERGIRAPWGYGYTF
CDR3 DNA: TGTGCCACTCTAGAACGGGGCATACGAGCCCCTTGGGGATATGGCTACACCTTC

clone size: .
D gene: .
J gene: TRBJ1-5
V gene: TRBV7-9
CDR3 protein: CASSFPPWEGRDQPQHF
CDR3 DNA: TGTGCCAGCAGCTTTCCCCCTTGGGAGGGACGAGATCAGCCCCAGCATTTT

clone size: .
D gene: .
J gene: TRBJ2-5
V gene: TRBV7-9
CDR3 protein: CASSLGSSFQETQYF
CDR3 DNA: TGTGCCAGCAGCTTAGGGTCCTCCTTCCAAGAGACCCAGTACTTC

clone size: .
D gene: .
J gene: TRBJ1-1
V gene: TRBV6-5
CDR3 protein: CASSYSYGGMNTEAFF
CDR3 DNA: TGTGCCAGCAGTTACTCTTATGGGGGGATGAACACTGAAGCTTTCTTT

clone size: .
D gene: TRBD1
J gene: TRBJ2-7
V gene: TRBV7-6
CDR3 protein: CASSLRQGAKEQYF
CDR3 DNA: TGTGCCAGCAGCTTAAGGCAGGGGGCGAAAGAGCAGTACTTC

clone size: .
D gene: .
J gene: TRBJ2-1
V gene: TRBV9
CDR3 protein: CASSISTSLYNEQFF
CDR3 DNA: TGTGCCAGCAGCATCTCCACTTCACTTTACAATGAGCAGTTCTTC

clone size: few
D gene: .
J gene: TRBJ1-2
V gene: TRBV6-5
CDR3 protein: CASSYSERYGYTF
CDR3 DNA: TGTGCCAGCAGTTACTCGGAGCGGTATGGCTACACCTTC

clone size: .
D gene: .
J gene: TRBJ2-4
V gene: TRBV7-9
CDR3 protein: CASSLTSKDIQYF
CDR3 DNA: TGTGCCAGCAGCCTGACTAGTAAGGACATTCAGTACTTC

clone size: .
D gene: .
J gene: TRBJ1-4
V gene: TRBV5-1
CDR3 protein: CASSLDDTPWEKLFF
CDR3 DNA: TGCGCCAGCAGCTTGGATGACACCCCTTGGGAAAAACTGTTTTTT

clone size: .
D gene: .
J gene: TRBJ2-5
V gene: TRBV29-1
CDR3 protein: CSVDWGASETQYF
CDR3 DNA: TGCAGCGTTGATTGGGGGGCCAGCGAGACCCAGTACTTC

clone size: once
D gene: TRBD2
J gene: TRBJ2-3
V gene: TRBV7-9
CDR3 protein: CASSSDLAVDTQYF
CDR3 DNA: TGTGCCAGCAGCTCGGACCTAGCGGTAGATACGCAGTATTTT

clone size: .
D gene: .
J gene: TRBJ1-1
V gene: TRBV29-1
CDR3 protein: CSVVRGNTEAFF
CDR3 DNA: TGCAGCGTTGTGAGGGGAAACACTGAAGCTTTCTTT

clone size: .
D gene: .
J gene: TRBJ2-1
V gene: TRBV2
CDR3 protein: CASSARQASYNEQFF
CDR3 DNA: TGTGCCAGCAGCGCTCGACAGGCCTCCTACAATGAGCAGTTCTTC

clone size: .
D gene: .
J gene: TRBJ1-1
V gene: TRBV7-3
CDR3 protein: CASSLDRQREAFF
CDR3 DNA: TGTGCCAGCAGCTTAGATCGACAGCGTGAAGCTTTCTTT

clone size: .
D gene: .
J gene: TRBJ1-5
V gene: TRBV27
CDR3 protein: CASSSPRDLRQPQHF
CDR3 DNA: TGTGCCAGCAGTTCTCCCAGAGACTTAAGGCAGCCCCAGCATTTT

clone size: once
D gene: .
J gene: TRBJ1-1
V gene: TRBV30
CDR3 protein: CAWTREKAFF
CDR3 DNA: TGTGCCTGGACCCGGGAAAAAGCTTTCTTT

clone size: once
D gene: TRBD1
J gene: TRBJ2-1
V gene: TRBV2
CDR3 protein: CASSAQGASNEQFF
CDR3 DNA: TGTGCCAGCAGTGCTCAGGGGGCGAGCAATGAGCAGTTCTTC

clone size: .
D gene: .
J gene: TRBJ2-7
V gene: TRBV4-1
CDR3 protein: CASSQVHQGGYEQYF
CDR3 DNA: TGCGCCAGCAGCCAAGTTCACCAGGGCGGCTACGAGCAGTACTTC